The 30 T cell receptor beta chains reported below all come from one sample, sequenced in a study of T cell responses to AZD1222 COVID-19 vaccine. Clones were read by immunoSEQ multiplex PCR, and TCRdb kept only the in-frame ones, dropping some. The sample records roughly 120,000 clones, approximately 83% being singletons. Sequencing used peripheral blood, obtained on day 0 of MenACWY control vaccination. Receptor source: an adult in good health.

The CDR3 bases are TGTGCCAGCAGCCCCAGACGATCCTACGAGCAGTACTTC. Translation: CASSPRRSYEQYF. This sequence joins TRBV7-2 and TRBJ2-7; D is unclear. CDR3 size: 13 residues. Germline CDR1 is SGHTA and CDR2 is FQGNSA. Deletions cut 5 bases from V and 1 base from J, with 9 bases between.

The J gene is TRBJ2-5, the V gene TRBV6-1; the match to TRBD2 covers 15 bases. This CDR3 is built from 18 residues. Per germline, CDR1 MNHNS and CDR2 SASEGT. V lost 0 bases, J lost 2 bases, and 4 bases stayed unmatched. For the CDR3, the DNA is TGTGCCAGCAGTGAAGCGTGGGGACTAGCGGGGGGTCAAGAGACCCAGTACTTC. Its translation: CASSEAWGLAGGQETQYF.

In its sample, this clone was seen once. The chain has TRBV5-8 and TRBJ2-7; TRBD1 matches at 11 bases. The CDR3 totals 18 residues. J gave up 2 bases and V 3 bases, and 13 bases lay outside the gene matches. Germline CDR1 reads SGHTS; CDR2 reads YDEGEE. The chain's CDR3 is CASSWRTGGTVYAYEQYF. CDR3 bases: TGTGCCAGCAGCTGGCGGACAGGGGGCACCGTTTATGCCTACGAGCAGTACTTC.

V and J are TRBV4-2 and TRBJ1-3; the D is unclear. The CDR3 contains 13 residues. V lost 4 bases and J lost 0, with 4 bases in between. The germline V gene encodes CDR1 LGHNA and CDR2 YNFKEQ. Here the CDR3 DNA reads TGTGCCAGCAGCCCCTCCTCTGGAAACACCATATATTTT. Amino acid sequence: CASSPSSGNTIYF.

The genes are TRBV7-9 and TRBJ1-2; D ambiguous. Trimming cost V 3 bases and J 3 bases, with 11 bases left between them. CDR3 length: 14 amino acids. CDR1 and CDR2 (germline): SEHNR, FQNEAQ (reference sequence). The CDR3 bases are TGTGCCAGCAGCTTCCTTGGGGTAGACTATGGCTACACCTTC. Protein sequence: CASSFLGVDYGYTF.

The chain employs TRBV21-1 and TRBJ1-1. TRBV21-1 is annotated as a pseudogene. The CDR3 extends over 19 amino acids. Written as DNA, the CDR3 is TGTGCCAGCAGCAATCCCCTAGTGGGCATTGGTAGGGCTAACACTGAAGCTTTCTTT. Its protein product is CASSNPLVGIGRANTEAFF.

The gene calls are TRBV5-4 and TRBJ2-1; 14 bases fit TRBD2. CDR1 is SGHNT, CDR2 YYREEE, per germline (reference sequence). This CDR3 comprises 19 residues. With 3 bases clipped from V and 4 bases from J, the junction kept 12 bases outside the gene matches. The CDR3 sequence is CASSSRATSGGGTYNEQFF. DNA for the CDR3: TGTGCCAGCAGCTCCCGGGCGACTAGCGGGGGGGGAACATACAATGAGCAGTTCTTC.

Only a few counts were recorded for this clone. J is TRBJ1-5 and V is TRBV5-1; 7 bases align to TRBD1. Germline V CDR1 and CDR2: SGHRS, YFSETQ. The CDR3 is 17 amino acids. Losses at the gene ends were 0 bases for V and 5 bases for J; bases not matched to a gene: 11. CDR3 DNA: TGCGCCAGCAGCTTGGGAGCTTTGCGGGACAGCGATCAGCCCCAGCATTTT. Residues: CASSLGALRDSDQPQHF.

V usage is TRBV6-5 and J usage is TRBJ2-2, with 8 bases matching TRBD2. With V trimmed by 2 bases and J by 6 bases, 2 bases remained unmatched. Germline assignment: CDR1 MNHEY and CDR2 SVGAGI. The CDR3 is made up of 14 amino acids. The CDR3 nucleotides read TGTGCCAGCAGTTACCCGGGACTAGCCGGGGAGCTGTTTTTT. It specifies CASSYPGLAGELFF.

The rearrangement links TRBV5-5 to TRBJ2-3; TRBD1 matches 8 bases. The CDR3 consists of 15 residues. Per the germline V gene, CDR1 is SGHKS and CDR2 is YYEKEE (reference sequence). J gave up 1 base and V 2 bases, and 3 bases lay outside the gene matches. CDR3: CASSFTTGGTDTQYF. CDR3 DNA: TGTGCCAGCAGCTTTACGACAGGGGGCACAGATACGCAGTATTTT.

This clone was counted once. This chain joins TRBV7-2 and TRBJ1-5; 10 bases fit TRBD1. The length of the CDR3 is 15 residues. V dropped 5 bases and J dropped 6; count of bases not matched to a gene: 7. Per the germline V gene, CDR1 is SGHTA and CDR2 is FQGNSA. CDR3 DNA: TGTGCCAGCAGCCGCCGGGACAGGGGACCTCAGCCCCAGCATTTT. Its protein is CASSRRDRGPQPQHF.

The rearrangement uses TRBV21-1 and TRBJ2-2; TRBD1 was called by the table and not checked on the DNA. TRBV21-1 is reported as a pseudogene. The CDR3 covers 18 residues. CDR3 nucleotide sequence: TGTGCCAGCAGCACCTCCCCGGACAGGGGCGAGAACACCGGGGAGCTGTTTTTT. Its protein product is CASSTSPDRGENTGELFF.

The V and J genes are TRBV5-1 and TRBJ1-4; 11 nucleotides match TRBD1. Germline-derived CDR1 and CDR2 are SGHRS and YFSETQ. With V trimmed by 4 bases and J by 8 bases, 4 bases remained unmatched. The CDR3 contains 14 residues. CDR3: CASSSGTGGEKLFF. CDR3 coding DNA: TGCGCCAGCAGCAGTGGGACAGGGGGAGAAAAACTGTTTTTT.

This sequence joins TRBV14 and TRBJ2-3; TRBD2 might be the D (5 bases). Trimming pared 0 bases from V and 0 bases from J, leaving 13 bases between. The CDR3 consists of 17 residues. CDR1 SGHDN and CDR2 FVKESK come from the germline V gene. This chain's CDR3 is CASSQDQGGGSTDTQYF. The CDR3 region has the DNA TGTGCCAGCAGCCAAGATCAAGGAGGCGGTAGCACAGATACGCAGTATTTT.

This clone showed up just once. The V gene is TRBV4-1, the J gene TRBJ1-2; D gene unclear. The V end lost 1 base, the J end lost 4 bases, and 13 bases lay between the germline ends. The CDR3 totals 15 residues. The V gene's germline CDR1 is MGHRA and CDR2 YSYEKL. The CDR3 sequence: CASSQVNPAVYGYTF. As DNA, the CDR3 is TGCGCCAGCAGCCAAGTTAATCCGGCTGTCTATGGCTACACCTTC.

The CDR3 here is CASIQGRQNYGYTF. The CDR3 DNA follows: TGTGCCAGCATCCAAGGCCGGCAGAACTATGGCTACACCTTC. V gene TRBV2 combines with J gene TRBJ1-2; D remains unclear. V was shortened by 7 bases and J by 2 bases, with 14 bases between the two germline ends. Germline CDR1 reads SNHLY; CDR2 reads FYNNEI. The CDR3 is made up of 14 amino acids.

The V call is TRBV24-1, the J call TRBJ2-7; D gene unclear. The ends were cut back, 4 bases at V and 3 bases at J, with 15 bases in the middle. Germline CDR1 KGHDR, CDR2 SFDVKD. The CDR3 extends over 15 amino acids. The chain's CDR3 is CATSERDTPFYEQYF. The CDR3 DNA is TGTGCCACCAGTGAGAGAGACACTCCCTTCTACGAGCAGTACTTC.

The gene calls are TRBV5-1 and TRBJ2-1; D possibly corresponds to TRBD2 (6 bases). The CDR3 contains 17 residues. Germline CDR1 is SGHRS and CDR2 is YFSETQ. Trimming cost V 5 bases and J 9 bases, with 27 bases left between them. The CDR3 sequence: CASRAWTWGDSNGEQFF. CDR3 in DNA: TGCGCCAGCAGAGCTTGGACCTGGGGGGACTCTAATGGTGAGCAGTTCTTC. Complete variable domain (other parts from reference TRBV5-1 and TRBJ2-1): KAGVTQTPRYLIKTRGQQVTLSCSPISGHRSVSWYQQTPGQGLQFLFEYFSETQRNKGNFPGRFSGRQFSNSRSEMNVSTLELGDSALYLCASRAWTWGDSNGEQFFGPGTRLTVL.

The chain joins TRBV5-1 to TRBJ2-3; D might be TRBD2 (7 bases). This CDR3 contains 15 residues. Germline lookup yields CDR1 SGHRS and CDR2 YFSETQ. The ends were cut back, 4 bases at V and 6 bases at J, with 18 bases in the middle. The CDR3 is CASSPVGGPDDTQYF. The CDR3 bases are TGCGCCAGCAGCCCTGTGGGGGGGCCTGACGATACGCAGTATTTT.

The V gene is TRBV11-3, the J gene TRBJ1-5; a weak D match, TRBD1 (6 bases). Germline V lookup: CDR1 SGHNT, CDR2 YENEEA. The V end was cut by 1 base, the J end by 3 bases, with 16 bases between. The CDR3 length is 17 residues. This CDR3 reads CASSLGVRGSPNQPQHF. In DNA form, the CDR3 reads TGTGCCAGCAGCTTAGGGGTCAGGGGCAGCCCCAATCAGCCCCAGCATTTT. Full variable domain (outside the CDR3, taken from reference TRBV11-3 and TRBJ1-5): EAGVVQSPRYKIIEKKQPVAFWCNPISGHNTLYWYLQNLGQGPELLIRYENEEAVDDSQLPKDRFSAERLKGVDSTLKIQPAELGDSAVYLCASSLGVRGSPNQPQHFGDGTRLSIL.

CDR3 coding DNA: TGTGCCAGCAGCTTAGGGCTAGCCGGGGACGAGCAGTACTTC. As protein: CASSLGLAGDEQYF. V is TRBV7-9 and J is TRBJ2-7, with a possible D match to TRBD2 (5 bases). Trimming took 1 base from V and 5 from J, leaving 12 bases between them. Germline V gene data show CDR1 as SEHNR and CDR2 as FQNEAQ (reference sequence). There are 14 residues in the CDR3.

The CDR3: CASREGFYSGNTIYF. The CDR3 nucleotides are TGTGCCAGTAGAGAAGGTTTTTACTCTGGAAACACCATATATTTT. This chain connects TRBV19 to TRBJ1-3; D not certain. V lost 6 bases and J 0 bases, leaving 12 bases between the germline ends. The V gene's germline CDR1 is LNHDA and CDR2 SQIVND (reference sequence). This CDR3 region has 15 residues.

The chain uses TRBV7-6 and TRBJ1-1; a possible D gene is TRBD1 (6 bases). Germline V lookup: CDR1 SGHVS, CDR2 FNYEAQ. V was pared by 2 bases and J by 3 bases, with 10 bases between. The CDR3 consists of 14 residues. Written as DNA, the CDR3 is TGTGCCAGCAGCTTAACGGGGGCTTACACTGAAGCTTTCTTT. Translated: CASSLTGAYTEAFF.

The chain couples TRBV6-5 to TRBJ1-2, with D perhaps TRBD1 (6 bases). The CDR3 runs to 13 residues. Trimming took 6 bases from V and 4 from J, leaving 12 bases between them. CDR1 is MNHEY and CDR2 is SVGAGI in the germline V gene. In DNA, the CDR3 is TGTGCCAGCAGCATAGGGGGATTCTATGGCTACACCTTC. Its translation is CASSIGGFYGYTF.

This clone was counted between two and nine times. This chain joins TRBV24-1 and TRBJ2-1; 7 nucleotides align to TRBD1. The J segment lost 0 bases and the V segment lost 2 bases, leaving 9 bases of the junction unmatched. The CDR3 contains 18 residues. The germline gives CDR1 KGHDR, CDR2 SFDVKD. Here the CDR3 reads CATSDSPGQAYSYNEQFF. In DNA form, the CDR3 reads TGTGCCACCAGTGATTCCCCCGGACAGGCCTACTCCTACAATGAGCAGTTCTTC.

There are a few counts of this clone. The chain links TRBV10-1 to TRBJ1-2, with 7 positions matching TRBD1. This CDR3 is built from 13 residues. CDR1 and CDR2 (germline): WNHNN, SYGVQD (reference sequence). V was pared by 10 bases and J by 4 bases, with 9 bases of the junction left unmatched. CDR3 residues: CANLDRVIYGYTF. The CDR3 coding sequence is TGCGCCAATTTAGACAGGGTCATCTATGGCTACACCTTC.

This clone is a singleton in its sample. This chain connects TRBV6-2 or TRBV6-3 to TRBJ2-7, with D unclear. CDR1 is MNHEY, CDR2 SVGEGT, per germline. The CDR3 length is 14 residues. V gave up 6 bases and J gave up 2 bases, with 14 bases separating them. The CDR3 here is CASSRSIGPYEQYF. CDR3 sequence (DNA): TGTGCCAGCAGCCGGTCGATCGGGCCCTACGAGCAGTACTTC.

The J gene is TRBJ2-5, the V gene TRBV5-4; D might be TRBD1 (6 bases). V lost 4 bases to trimming and J lost 2 bases, with 9 bases between them. Germline assignment: CDR1 SGHNT and CDR2 YYREEE (reference sequence). This CDR3 has 13 amino acids. The CDR3 coding sequence is TGTGCCAGCAGCGTAGGACAGCAAGAGACCCAGTACTTC. As protein: CASSVGQQETQYF.

The chain recombines TRBV7-9 with TRBJ2-7, with D possibly being TRBD1 (7 bases). Looked up from germline, CDR1 is SEHNR and CDR2 is FQNEAQ (reference sequence). The CDR3 length is 14 residues. V lost 1 base to trimming and J lost 3 bases, with 10 bases between them. The CDR3: CASSLDRGLYEQYF. As DNA, the CDR3 is TGTGCCAGCAGCTTAGACAGGGGACTCTACGAGCAGTACTTC.

The chain joins TRBV11-1 to TRBJ2-7, with a possible D match to TRBD1 (5 bases). Germline CDR1 reads SGHAT; CDR2 reads FQDESV (reference sequence). The V end was cut by 5 bases, the J end by 1 base, with 15 bases between. This CDR3 region has 15 residues. CDR3 sequence reads: CASSLTGYRSYEQYF. The DNA of the CDR3 is TGTGCCAGCAGCCTCACAGGCTACCGGTCCTACGAGCAGTACTTC. Filled out from reference TRBV11-1 and TRBJ2-7, the complete variable domain reads EAEVAQSPRYKITEKSQAVAFWCDPISGHATLYWYRQILGQGPELLVQFQDESVVDDSQLPKDRFSAERLKGVDSTLKIQPAELGDSAMYLCASSLTGYRSYEQYFGPGTRLTVT.